These 28 T cell receptor beta chains share one sample of origin, sequenced in a study of blood T cell repertoires in COVID-19 (dated by TCRdb to the early 2020s). The library was obtained by the immunoSEQ multiplex PCR assay. Entries here come from immuneACCESS through TCRdb and include only in-frame sequences with V and J called. Some clones fail to appear in such tables; in the studies checked, an unresolved V gene covers under half of the shortfall, and the cause of the remainder is unknown. Counted in this sample were about 75,000 clones; approximately 79% of them appeared once. 2.6% of the sample is taken by the ten largest. Material: peripheral blood. The receptors were sampled from a human donor with acute or convalescent COVID-19. The donor label of this sample is uncertain.

In this sample, this clone turned up a few times. This chain links TRBV7-2 with TRBJ2-7; 7 positions agree with TRBD1. In germline, CDR1 is SGHTA, CDR2 FQGNSA. This CDR3 region has 14 residues. V shed 2 bases, J shed 3 bases, and the junction held 4 bases outside the gene matches. In nucleotides, the CDR3 is TGTGCCAGCAGCTTATCAGGGGGTGGCTACGAGCAGTACTTC. It translates to CASSLSGGGYEQYF. Drawing the rest from reference TRBV7-2 and TRBJ2-7, the complete variable domain is GAGVSQSPSNKVTEKGKDVELRCDPISGHTALYWYRQSLGQGLEFLIYFQGNSAPDKSGLPSDRFSAERTGGSVSTLTIQRTQQEDSAVYLCASSLSGGGYEQYFGPGTRLTVT.

The gene calls are TRBV3-1 (or the pseudogene TRBV3-2) and TRBJ1-2; no definite D call. V was shortened by 5 bases and J by 3 bases, with 16 bases between the two germline ends. In germline, CDR1 is LGHDT, CDR2 YNNKEL (reference sequence). The CDR3 totals 15 residues. CDR3 residues: CASSVAGSADYGYTF. Written as DNA, the CDR3 is TGTGCCAGCAGCGTCGCCGGGTCCGCGGACTATGGCTACACCTTC.

The gene calls are TRBV19 and TRBJ2-7, with 10 bases matching TRBD1. Per the germline V gene, CDR1 is LNHDA and CDR2 is SQIVND (reference sequence). The V gene end was trimmed by 3 bases and the J gene end by 3 bases; junction bases not matched to a gene: 5. This CDR3 spans 15 amino acids. The CDR3 DNA sequence: TGTGCCAGTAGTATCTCTGGACAGGGGGACTACGAGCAGTACTTC. This translates into CASSISGQGDYEQYF.

This sequence joins TRBV5-1 and TRBJ2-2; 7 nucleotides align to TRBD1. Per germline, CDR1 SGHRS and CDR2 YFSETQ. V gave up 4 bases and J gave up 3 bases; unmatched junction bases: 6. The CDR3 runs 15 residues. The CDR3 loop reads CASSTQGSDTGELFF. The CDR3 DNA follows: TGCGCCAGCAGCACACAGGGGTCGGACACCGGGGAGCTGTTTTTT.

The CDR3 sequence: CASSVAAQGNEQFF. CDR3 DNA: TGTGCCAGCAGCGTAGCCGCCCAGGGCAATGAGCAGTTCTTC. V and J are TRBV9 and TRBJ2-1, with D possibly being TRBD1 (5 bases). Trimming stripped 0 bases from V and 6 bases from J, with 10 bases between. CDR3 length: 14 amino acids. Germline lookup yields CDR1 SGDLS and CDR2 YYNGEE.

The chain has TRBV7-8 and TRBJ2-2; TRBD2 aligns across 12 bases. CDR1 and CDR2 from the germline V gene are SGHVS and FQNEAQ. Unmatched junction bases numbered 13, after V lost 1 base and J lost 4 bases. The CDR3 is made up of 20 amino acids. The CDR3 region has the DNA TGTGCCAGCAGCTTAGGTGGGACTAGCGGGCTGACACGAGTCACCGGGGAGCTGTTTTTT. Its protein product is CASSLGGTSGLTRVTGELFF.

In its sample, this clone was seen a few times. V gene TRBV15 combines with J gene TRBJ2-6; 8 bases map to TRBD1. Germline values: CDR1 LNHNV, CDR2 YYDKDF (reference sequence). Trimming at V came to 6 bases and at J to 0 bases, leaving 10 bases not matched to a gene. This CDR3 is built from 18 residues. The CDR3 DNA is TGTGCCACCAGTCCCCGGGGACAGGTGTCCTCTGGGGCCAACGTCCTGACTTTC. Translated, it gives CATSPRGQVSSGANVLTF.

This chain connects TRBV2 to TRBJ2-2; perhaps TRBD1 as D (5 bases). The V gene's germline CDR1 is SNHLY and CDR2 FYNNEI. The CDR3 spans 15 residues. Trimming took off 6 bases at V and 5 bases at J, with 16 bases between the two ends. The CDR3 bases are TGTGCCAGCAGGCCGAACCGACAGTCGACCGGGGAGCTGTTTTTT. Protein sequence: CASRPNRQSTGELFF. Using reference TRBV2 and TRBJ2-2 for the parts outside the CDR3, the full variable domain is EPEVTQTPSHQVTQMGQEVILRCVPISNHLYFYWYRQILGQKVEFLVSFYNNEISEKSEIFDDQFSVERPDGSNFTLKIRSTKLEDSAMYFCASRPNRQSTGELFFGEGSRLTVL.

The chain combines TRBV23-1 with TRBJ2-7; the match to TRBD1 covers 9 bases. TRBV23-1 is classed as an ORF, of uncertain function. This CDR3 is built from 14 residues. V lost 3 bases, J lost 11 bases, and 11 bases stayed unmatched. CDR3 protein: CASSQTARDREKYV. Written as DNA, the CDR3 is TGCGCCAGCAGTCAGACAGCCCGGGACAGGGAGAAGTACGTC.

The chain combines TRBV7-9 with TRBJ2-5, with 8 bases lining up with TRBD1. The length of the CDR3 is 14 residues. The V gene's germline CDR1 is SEHNR and CDR2 FQNEAQ (reference sequence). Germline trimming cut 5 bases from V and 1 base from J; bases unmatched to any gene: 3. The CDR3 DNA follows: TGTGCCAGCAGCCGCGGGACAGGCCAAGAGACCCAGTACTTC. Amino acids: CASSRGTGQETQYF.

The CDR3 spells CASSIASTGTDTQYF. In nucleotides, the CDR3 is TGTGCCAGTAGTATCGCGTCGACAGGCACAGATACGCAGTATTTT. J is TRBJ2-3 and V is TRBV19, with TRBD1 as a possible D gene (5 bases). The ends were cut back, 3 bases at V and 1 base at J, with 11 bases in the middle. The length of the CDR3 is 15 residues. Germline-derived CDR1 and CDR2 are LNHDA and SQIVND (reference sequence).

This clone has more than one count but fewer than ten. V gene TRBV6-6 combines with J gene TRBJ2-7; D unclear. The CDR3 loop spans 12 amino acids. CDR1 and CDR2 from the germline V gene are MNHNY and SVGAGI (reference sequence). V dropped 6 bases and J dropped 5 bases, with 11 bases sitting between them. The CDR3 sequence is CASSRPRNEQYF. In DNA form, the CDR3 reads TGTGCCAGCAGCCGTCCTAGGAACGAGCAGTACTTC.

This sequence joins TRBV19 and TRBJ1-5, with 7 bases lining up with TRBD1. There are 17 residues in the CDR3. The V gene's germline CDR1 is LNHDA and CDR2 SQIVND (reference sequence). The V gene end was trimmed by 3 bases and the J gene end by 4 bases; junction bases not matched to a gene: 12. The CDR3 loop reads CASSMDSGTALNQPQHF. The CDR3 nucleotides read TGTGCCAGTAGTATGGATTCCGGGACAGCGTTAAATCAGCCCCAGCATTTT.

V is TRBV19 and J is TRBJ1-6; 10 nucleotides line up with TRBD1. V trimming: 6 bases; J trimming: 7 bases; junction bases outside the gene matches: 0. CDR1 LNHDA and CDR2 SQIVND come from the germline V gene (reference sequence). The CDR3 runs 13 residues. The CDR3, as DNA: TGTGCCAGTAGGGACAGGGGGAATTCACCCCTCCACTTT. Amino acids: CASRDRGNSPLHF.

This clone was seen more than once but under ten times. J is TRBJ2-5 and V is TRBV27, with D perhaps matching TRBD2 (6 bases). The CDR3 consists of 15 residues. The V end lost 0 bases, the J end lost 4 bases, and 12 bases lay between the germline ends. Germline V gives CDR1 MNHEY, CDR2 SMNVEV (reference sequence). CDR3: CASSLSFAGLETQYF. The DNA of the CDR3 is TGTGCCAGCAGTTTATCCTTCGCGGGACTAGAGACCCAGTACTTC.

The V gene is TRBV3-1 (or the pseudogene TRBV3-2), the J gene TRBJ1-2; 9 nucleotides match TRBD1. Trimming at V came to 6 bases and at J to 5 bases, leaving 4 bases not matched to a gene. Germline-derived CDR1 and CDR2 are LGHDT and YNNKEL (reference sequence). CDR3 length: 13 amino acids. This chain's CDR3 is CASRSTGGYGYTF. CDR3 sequence (DNA): TGTGCCAGCAGATCGACAGGGGGGTATGGCTACACCTTC.

The chain recombines TRBV5-6 with TRBJ2-5; 8 nucleotides line up with TRBD1. The trim removed 3 bases at V and 1 base at J, leaving 2 bases unmatched. CDR3 length: 14 residues. CDR1 and CDR2 (germline): SGHDT, YYEEEE. CDR3: CASSWTGSQETQYF. Here the CDR3 DNA reads TGTGCCAGCAGCTGGACAGGGAGCCAAGAGACCCAGTACTTC.

The chain has TRBV27 and TRBJ2-7; 7 bases fit TRBD1. Looked up from germline, CDR1 is MNHEY and CDR2 is SMNVEV (reference sequence). V lost 2 bases, J lost 0 bases, and 7 bases stayed unmatched. The CDR3 length is 16 residues. CDR3 bases: TGTGCCAGCAGTTTACCGACAGGGCCTTGCTCCTACGAGCAGTACGTC. Translation gives CASSLPTGPCSYEQYV.

This chain joins TRBV6-5 and TRBJ2-4, with D hard to call. V was trimmed by 6 bases and J by 5 bases, leaving 14 bases between them. Germline V lookup: CDR1 MNHEY, CDR2 SVGAGI. The CDR3 totals 14 residues. Here the CDR3 reads CASSLLFPQNIQYF. Here the CDR3 DNA reads TGTGCCAGCAGCTTACTCTTCCCCCAAAACATTCAGTACTTC.

The rearrangement uses TRBV29-1 and TRBJ2-3, with 7 bases matching TRBD2. The trim removed 6 bases at V and 0 bases at J, leaving 3 bases unmatched. The CDR3 contains 13 residues. Per germline, CDR1 SQVTM and CDR2 ANQGSEA. In nucleotides, the CDR3 is TGCAGCGTCTGTAGCGGGAGCACAGATACGCAGTATTTT. Translation gives CSVCSGSTDTQYF.

This clone has more than one count but fewer than ten. The chain combines TRBV11-2 with TRBJ1-4; 10 bases fit TRBD1. The germline V gene has CDR1 SGHAT and CDR2 FQNNGV. Unmatched junction bases numbered 7, after V lost 5 bases and J lost 7 bases. CDR3 length: 15 amino acids. The CDR3 DNA is TGTGCCAGCAGCCTCCGGGACAGGGGAAGTGAAAAACTGTTTTTT. Amino acids: CASSLRDRGSEKLFF.

The chain employs TRBV28 and TRBJ1-1; D remains ambiguous. This CDR3 is 12 amino acids long. V was clipped by 6 bases and J by 8 bases, with 13 bases between them. Germline CDR1 reads MDHEN; CDR2 reads SYDVKM. The CDR3 DNA reads TGTGCCAGCAGCCAGGCCTTATTGGAAGCTTTCTTT. It specifies CASSQALLEAFF.

This chain links TRBV7-2 with TRBJ2-1; TRBD2 matches at 8 bases. Germline CDR1 SGHTA, CDR2 FQGNSA. Trimming at V came to 0 bases and at J to 6 bases, leaving 4 bases not matched to a gene. The CDR3 spans 15 residues. The chain's CDR3 is CASSLAGTRANEQFF. In DNA form, the CDR3 reads TGTGCCAGCAGCTTAGCGGGGACTAGAGCCAATGAGCAGTTCTTC.

The gene calls are TRBV5-6 and TRBJ1-1; D gene ambiguous. Germline lookup yields CDR1 SGHDT and CDR2 YYEEEE. V lost 2 bases to trimming and J lost 8 bases, with 10 bases between them. This CDR3 is 12 amino acids long. Here the CDR3 reads CASSFGIGEAFF. The CDR3 nucleotides read TGTGCCAGCAGCTTCGGGATTGGGGAAGCTTTCTTT.

The chain employs TRBV19 and TRBJ2-4; TRBD2 is a possible D gene (5 bases). Looked up from germline, CDR1 is LNHDA and CDR2 is SQIVND (reference sequence). There are 17 residues in the CDR3. V lost 7 bases to trimming and J lost 3 bases, with 22 bases between them. The chain's CDR3 is CASTTGVVAGGKNIQYF. The CDR3 DNA reads TGTGCCAGTACCACCGGGGTCGTCGCTGGAGGCAAAAACATTCAGTACTTC.

The DNA for the CDR3 is TGTGCCAGCAGCTTAGGAGGACAGTCAGCTAACTATGGCTACACCTTC. It specifies CASSLGGQSANYGYTF. J is TRBJ1-2 and V is TRBV7-2; D may be TRBD1 (6 bases). The CDR3 consists of 16 residues. V was cut by 1 base and J by 0 bases, with 12 bases left in between. CDR1 is SGHTA, CDR2 FQGNSA, per germline.

The rearrangement uses TRBV6-6 and TRBJ2-3; 11 bases line up with TRBD2. Losses at the gene ends were 5 bases for V and 8 bases for J; bases not matched to a gene: 12. CDR1 MNHNY and CDR2 SVGAGI come from the germline V gene (reference sequence). The CDR3 consists of 16 residues. CDR3 sequence reads: CASSKQLAGEVGTQYF. The CDR3 DNA is TGTGCCAGCAGTAAGCAACTAGCGGGAGAGGTCGGTACGCAGTATTTT.

This clone appeared once. The rearrangement uses TRBV5-6 and TRBJ1-1; possible D gene TRBD1, 5 bases. The CDR3 contains 16 residues. Germline V gives CDR1 SGHDT, CDR2 YYEEEE. V lost 1 base to trimming and J lost 1 base, with 14 bases between them. The CDR3 reads CASSLRGGGPNTEAFF. DNA for the CDR3: TGTGCCAGCAGCTTGCGGGGGGGTGGTCCGAACACTGAAGCTTTCTTT. Complete variable domain (other parts from reference TRBV5-6 and TRBJ1-1): DAGVTQSPTHLIKTRGQQVTLRCSPKSGHDTVSWYQQALGQGPQFIFQYYEEEERQRGNFPDRFSGHQFPNYSSELNVNALLLGDSALYLCASSLRGGGPNTEAFFGQGTRLTVV.